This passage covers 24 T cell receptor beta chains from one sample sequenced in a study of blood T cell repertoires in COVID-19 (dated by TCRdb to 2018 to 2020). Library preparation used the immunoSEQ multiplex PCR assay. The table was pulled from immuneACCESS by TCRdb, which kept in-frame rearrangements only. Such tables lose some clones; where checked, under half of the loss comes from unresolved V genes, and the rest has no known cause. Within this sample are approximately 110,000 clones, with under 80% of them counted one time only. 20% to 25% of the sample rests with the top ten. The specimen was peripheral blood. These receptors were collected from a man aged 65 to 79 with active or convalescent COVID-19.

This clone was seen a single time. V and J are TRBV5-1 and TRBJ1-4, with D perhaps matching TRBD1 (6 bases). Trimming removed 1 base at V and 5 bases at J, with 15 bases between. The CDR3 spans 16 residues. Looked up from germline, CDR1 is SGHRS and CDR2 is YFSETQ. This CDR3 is CASSLPVTGMNEKLFF. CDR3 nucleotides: TGCGCCAGCAGCTTGCCCGTTACAGGGATGAATGAAAAACTGTTTTTT.

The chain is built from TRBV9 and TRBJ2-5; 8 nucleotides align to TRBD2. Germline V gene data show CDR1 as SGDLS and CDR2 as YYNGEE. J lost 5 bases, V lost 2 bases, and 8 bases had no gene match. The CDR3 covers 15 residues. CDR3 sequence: CASSVGPKREETQYF. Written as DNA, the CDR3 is TGTGCCAGCAGCGTCGGGCCAAAGCGGGAGGAGACCCAGTACTTC.

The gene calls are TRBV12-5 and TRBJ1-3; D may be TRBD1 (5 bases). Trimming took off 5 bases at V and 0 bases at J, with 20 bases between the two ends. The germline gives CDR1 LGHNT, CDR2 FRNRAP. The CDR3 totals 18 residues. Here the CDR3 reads CASGPRDFTFFSGNTIYF. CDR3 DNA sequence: TGTGCTAGTGGTCCCCGGGACTTTACTTTTTTCTCTGGAAACACCATATATTTT.

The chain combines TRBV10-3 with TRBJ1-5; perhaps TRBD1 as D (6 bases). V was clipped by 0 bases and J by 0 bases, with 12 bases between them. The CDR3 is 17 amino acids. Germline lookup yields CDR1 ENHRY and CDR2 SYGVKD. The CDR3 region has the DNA TGTGCCATCAGTGAGTCGAGGTCAGGGGTTAGCAATCAGCCCCAGCATTTT. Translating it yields CAISESRSGVSNQPQHF.

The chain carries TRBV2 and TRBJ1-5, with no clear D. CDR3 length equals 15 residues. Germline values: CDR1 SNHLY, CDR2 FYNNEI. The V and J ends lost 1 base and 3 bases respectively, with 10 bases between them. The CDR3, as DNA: TGTGCCAGCAGTGAAGGGGCAGGTAACAATCAGCCCCAGCATTTT. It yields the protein CASSEGAGNNQPQHF. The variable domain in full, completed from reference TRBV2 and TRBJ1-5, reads EPEVTQTPSHQVTQMGQEVILRCVPISNHLYFYWYRQILGQKVEFLVSFYNNEISEKSEIFDDQFSVERPDGSNFTLKIRSTKLEDSAMYFCASSEGAGNNQPQHFGDGTRLSIL.

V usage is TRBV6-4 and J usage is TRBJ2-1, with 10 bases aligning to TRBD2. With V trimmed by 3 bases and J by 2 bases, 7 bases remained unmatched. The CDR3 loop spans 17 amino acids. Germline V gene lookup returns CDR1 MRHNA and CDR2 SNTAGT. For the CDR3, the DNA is TGTGCCAGCAGTGAGAGTAAGCGGGAGGGCACCTACAATGAGCAGTTCTTC. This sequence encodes CASSESKREGTYNEQFF.

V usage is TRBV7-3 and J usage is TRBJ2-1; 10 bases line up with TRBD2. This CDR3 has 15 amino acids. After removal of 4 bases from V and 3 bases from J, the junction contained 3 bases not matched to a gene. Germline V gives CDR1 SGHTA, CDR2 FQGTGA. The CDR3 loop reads CASSSLAGDYNEQFF. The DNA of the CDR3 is TGTGCCAGCAGCTCTCTAGCGGGAGACTACAATGAGCAGTTCTTC.

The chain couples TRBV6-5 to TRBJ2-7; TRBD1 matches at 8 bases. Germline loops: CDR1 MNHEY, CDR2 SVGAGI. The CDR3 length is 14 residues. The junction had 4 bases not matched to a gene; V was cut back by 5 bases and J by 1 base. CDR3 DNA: TGTGCCAGCAGTCGGGACAGGACTTCCTACGAGCAGTACTTC. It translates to CASSRDRTSYEQYF.

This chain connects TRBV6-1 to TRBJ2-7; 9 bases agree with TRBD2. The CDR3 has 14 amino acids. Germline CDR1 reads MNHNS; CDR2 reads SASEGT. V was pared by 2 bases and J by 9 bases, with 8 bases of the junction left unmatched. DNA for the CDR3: TGTGCCAGCAGTGAATTTGGCGGGGGGGCAGGGCAGTACTTC. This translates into CASSEFGGGAGQYF.

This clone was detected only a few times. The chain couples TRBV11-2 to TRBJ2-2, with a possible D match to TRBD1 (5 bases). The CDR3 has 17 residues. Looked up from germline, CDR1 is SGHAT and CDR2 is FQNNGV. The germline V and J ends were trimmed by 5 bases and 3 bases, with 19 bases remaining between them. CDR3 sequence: CASSRLYQGADTGELFF. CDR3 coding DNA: TGTGCCAGCAGCCGTTTATATCAAGGGGCGGACACCGGGGAGCTGTTTTTT.

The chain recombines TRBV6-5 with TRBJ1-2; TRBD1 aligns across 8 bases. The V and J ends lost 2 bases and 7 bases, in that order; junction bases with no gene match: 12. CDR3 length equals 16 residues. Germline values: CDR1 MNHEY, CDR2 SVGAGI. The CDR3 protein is CASSYGQWDRSGGYTF. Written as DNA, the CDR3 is TGTGCCAGCAGTTACGGTCAATGGGACAGGTCTGGTGGCTACACCTTC.

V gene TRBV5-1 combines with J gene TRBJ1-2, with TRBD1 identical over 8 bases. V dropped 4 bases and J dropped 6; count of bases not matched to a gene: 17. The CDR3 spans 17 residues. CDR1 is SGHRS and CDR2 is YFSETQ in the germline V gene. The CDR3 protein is CASSIPGQEGSNDGYTF. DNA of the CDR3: TGCGCCAGCAGCATACCGGGACAGGAGGGTTCCAACGATGGCTACACCTTC.

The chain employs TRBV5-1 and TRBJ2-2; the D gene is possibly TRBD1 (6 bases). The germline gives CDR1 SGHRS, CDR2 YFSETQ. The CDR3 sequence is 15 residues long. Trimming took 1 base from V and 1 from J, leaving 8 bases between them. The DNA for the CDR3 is TGCGCCAGCAGCTTGAGAGGGGGGAACACCGGGGAGCTGTTTTTT. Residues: CASSLRGGNTGELFF.

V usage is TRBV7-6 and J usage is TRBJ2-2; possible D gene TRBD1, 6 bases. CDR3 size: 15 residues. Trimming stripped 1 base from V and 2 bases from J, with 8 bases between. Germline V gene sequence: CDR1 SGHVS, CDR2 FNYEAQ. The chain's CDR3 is CASSLGGLNTGELFF. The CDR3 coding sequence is TGTGCCAGCAGCTTAGGGGGGCTCAACACCGGGGAGCTGTTTTTT.

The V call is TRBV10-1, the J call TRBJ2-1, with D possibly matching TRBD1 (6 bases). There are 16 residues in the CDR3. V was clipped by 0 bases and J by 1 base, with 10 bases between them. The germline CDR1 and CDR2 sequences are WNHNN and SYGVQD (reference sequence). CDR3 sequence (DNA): TGCGCCAGCAGTGAGTCTGGGGGCTTTTCCTACAATGAGCAGTTCTTC. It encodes CASSESGGFSYNEQFF.

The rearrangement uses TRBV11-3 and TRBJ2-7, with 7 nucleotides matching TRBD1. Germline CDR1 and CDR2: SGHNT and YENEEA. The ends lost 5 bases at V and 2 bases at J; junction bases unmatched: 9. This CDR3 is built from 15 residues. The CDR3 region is CASSVRDRLTYEQYF. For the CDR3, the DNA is TGTGCCAGCAGCGTCCGGGACAGATTGACCTACGAGCAGTACTTC.

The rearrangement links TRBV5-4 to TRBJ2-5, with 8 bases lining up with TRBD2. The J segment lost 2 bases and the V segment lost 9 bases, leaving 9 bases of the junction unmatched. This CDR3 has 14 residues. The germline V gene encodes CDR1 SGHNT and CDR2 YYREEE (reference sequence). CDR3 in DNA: TGTGCCACGCAGCGGACTAGCAGTCAAGAGACCCAGTACTTC. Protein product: CATQRTSSQETQYF.

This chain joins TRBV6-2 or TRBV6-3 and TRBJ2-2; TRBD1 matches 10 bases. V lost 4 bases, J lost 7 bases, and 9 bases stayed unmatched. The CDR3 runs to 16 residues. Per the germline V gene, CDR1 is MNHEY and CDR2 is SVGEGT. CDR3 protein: CASSSRYGTGVGELFF. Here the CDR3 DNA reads TGTGCCAGCAGTTCTAGATACGGGACAGGGGTCGGGGAGCTGTTTTTT.

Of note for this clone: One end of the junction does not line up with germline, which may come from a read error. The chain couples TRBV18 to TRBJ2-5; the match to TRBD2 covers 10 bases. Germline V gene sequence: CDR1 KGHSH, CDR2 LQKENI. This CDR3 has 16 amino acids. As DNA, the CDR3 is TGTGCCAGCTCGCCACTTAGCGGGAGGTTTCAAGAGACCCAGTACTTC. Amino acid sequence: CASSPLSGRFQETQYF. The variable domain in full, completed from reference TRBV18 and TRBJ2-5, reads NAGVMQNPRHLVRRRGQEARLRCSPMKGHSHVYWYRQLPEEGLKFMVYLQKENIIDESGMPKERFSAEFPKEGPSILRIQQVVRGDSAAYFCASSPLSGRFQETQYFGPGTRLLVL.

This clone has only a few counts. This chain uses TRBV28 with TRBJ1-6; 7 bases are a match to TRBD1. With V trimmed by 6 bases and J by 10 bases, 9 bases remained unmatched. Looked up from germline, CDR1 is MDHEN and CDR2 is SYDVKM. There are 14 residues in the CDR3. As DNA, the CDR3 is TGTGCCAGCAGCATCGACAGGGCGGCGTCACCCCTCCACTTT. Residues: CASSIDRAASPLHF.

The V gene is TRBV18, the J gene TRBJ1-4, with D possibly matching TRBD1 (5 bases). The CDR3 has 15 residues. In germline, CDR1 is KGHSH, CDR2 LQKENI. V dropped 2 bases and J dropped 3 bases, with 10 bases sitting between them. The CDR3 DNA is TGTGCCAGCTCACCATCCTGGGGCGCTAATGAAAAACTGTTTTTT. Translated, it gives CASSPSWGANEKLFF.

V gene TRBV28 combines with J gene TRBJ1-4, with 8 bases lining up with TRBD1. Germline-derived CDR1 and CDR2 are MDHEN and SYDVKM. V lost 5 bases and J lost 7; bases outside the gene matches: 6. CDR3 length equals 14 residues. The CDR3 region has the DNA TGTGCCAGCAGTCGGACAGGGTCGGGTGAAAAACTGTTTTTT. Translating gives CASSRTGSGEKLFF. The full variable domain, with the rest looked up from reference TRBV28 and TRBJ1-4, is DVKVTQSSRYLVKRTGEKVFLECVQDMDHENMFWYRQDPGLGLRLIYFSYDVKMKEKGDIPEGYSVSREKKERFSLILESASTNQTSMYLCASSRTGSGEKLFFGSGTQLSVL.

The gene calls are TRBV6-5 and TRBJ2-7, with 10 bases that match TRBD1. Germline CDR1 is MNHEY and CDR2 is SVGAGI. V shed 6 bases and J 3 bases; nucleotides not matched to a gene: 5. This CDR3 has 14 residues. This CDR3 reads CASRLTGGHYEQYF. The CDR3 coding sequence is TGTGCCAGCAGGCTGACAGGGGGCCACTACGAGCAGTACTTC.

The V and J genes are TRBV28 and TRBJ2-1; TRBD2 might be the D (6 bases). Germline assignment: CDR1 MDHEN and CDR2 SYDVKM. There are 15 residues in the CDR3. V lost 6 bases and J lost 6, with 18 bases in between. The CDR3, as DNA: TGTGCCAGCAGCTCGGGCGGGGCGAGGATCAATGAGCAGTTCTTC. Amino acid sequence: CASSSGGARINEQFF.